This T cell receptor (beta chain) was sequenced for a study of shared clonotypes between healthy human individuals. Points on this clone: Its specificity is unknown.

Sequencing was performed with immunoSEQ multiplex PCR; in TCRdb, only in-frame clones are kept and a portion is missing. Of approximately 980,000 clones listed, roughly 72% are singletons. Study-wide points: Although depth was large, rarefaction showed that sequencing of the sorted subsets was incomplete.

The CDR3 contains 13 residues. Germline CDR1 and CDR2: LNHDA and SQIVND (reference sequence). V lost 6 bases and J 0 bases, leaving 3 bases between the germline ends. The clonotype comes from a man aged 18 to 30 in good health. The rearrangement uses TRBV19 and TRBJ2-6; D gene unclear. Sample: memory CD4+ T cells sorted from blood. Documented subset: CD45RA-negative fraction. The CDR3 loop is CASSHSGANVLTF. The CDR3 DNA reads TGTGCCAGTAGCCACTCTGGGGCCAACGTCCTGACTTTC.